The rows below give T cell receptor beta chains drawn from one sample of a study of technical replicates of blood from a handful of donors. TCRdb keeps only in-frame clones here, not all; method: immunoSEQ multiplex PCR. The table includes tens of thousands of clones, 93% detected once. Material: T cells isolated from PBMCs. These receptors were taken from a human donor in good health. Both conserved end residues are part of each CDR3. The order of the fields is clone size, D gene, J gene, V gene, CDR3 protein, CDR3 DNA. The D gene is left open where the match is weak. For some rows the clone size is stated as once, few or many, or as a class when expanded; others skip it.

.	TRBD2	TRBJ2-7	TRBV2	CASRGLALPLWEQYF	TGTGCCAGCAGGGGACTAGCGCTACCACTCTGGGAGCAGTACTTC
.	TRBD1	TRBJ1-2	TRBV7-8	CASSTRTGGGGYTF	TGTGCCAGCAGCACCCGGACAGGGGGCGGTGGCTACACCTTC
.	TRBD1	TRBJ1-6	TRBV6-1	CASRPQGADNSPLHF	TGTGCCAGCAGGCCACAGGGGGCAGATAATTCACCCCTCCACTTT
few	.	TRBJ1-2	TRBV19	CASTGEDGYYGYTF	TGTGCCAGTACTGGAGAGGATGGATACTATGGCTACACCTTC
.	TRBD1	TRBJ2-1	TRBV6-4	CASSGQTGGSYNEQFF	TGTGCCAGCAGCGGACAGACAGGGGGCTCCTACAATGAGCAGTTCTTC
.	TRBD1	TRBJ2-3	TRBV5-8	CASSLDRQGWGTDTQYF	TGTGCCAGCAGCTTGGACCGACAGGGCTGGGGCACAGATACGCAGTATTTT
.	TRBD1	TRBJ1-3	TRBV5-4	CASSLAQGFGNTIYF	TGTGCCAGCAGCTTGGCACAGGGGTTTGGAAACACCATATATTTT
.	.	TRBJ1-1	TRBV13	CASSLYDGRTEAFF	TGTGCCAGCAGCCTTTATGACGGGAGAACTGAAGCTTTCTTT
.	TRBD1	TRBJ1-3	TRBV28	CASSSFMDRASGNTIYF	TGTGCCAGCAGTTCCTTCATGGACAGGGCTTCTGGAAACACCATATATTTT
.	.	TRBJ2-1	TRBV5-4	CASSFSAGTVNEQFF	TGTGCCAGCAGCTTTTCGGCGGGAACGGTAAATGAGCAGTTCTTC
once	.	TRBJ1-1	TRBV6-1	CASRRGEGTEAFF	TGTGCCAGCCGGAGGGGGGAGGGCACTGAAGCTTTCTTT
few	TRBD1	TRBJ1-1	TRBV6-5	CASRVGQQAFF	TGTGCCAGCAGGGTGGGACAGCAAGCTTTCTTT
once	.	TRBJ2-5	TRBV10-3	CAISEPTLLASFQETQYF	TGTGCCATCAGTGAGCCAACACTACTAGCTTCATTCCAAGAGACCCAGTACTTC
once	.	TRBJ2-2	TRBV4-1	CASSQDEVKRADTGELFF	TGCGCCAGCAGCCAAGATGAGGTCAAACGAGCGGACACCGGGGAGCTGTTTTTT
.	.	TRBJ1-2	TRBV30	CAWSVRSRGYTF	TGTGCCTGGAGTGTACGGTCCCGGGGCTACACCTTC
.	.	TRBJ1-3	TRBV6-1	CASSEAANTGNTIYF	TGTGCCAGCAGTGAAGCCGCTAATACTGGAAACACCATATATTTT
once	TRBD2	TRBJ2-3	TRBV6-5	CASSSGLAGDTQYF	TGTGCCAGCAGTTCGGGACTAGCGGGAGATACGCAGTATTTT
.	.	TRBJ2-3	TRBV5-1	CASSLPASGGNESSTDTQYF	TGCGCCAGCAGCCTCCCCGCCAGTGGGGGGAACGAATCGAGCACAGATACGCAGTATTTT
.	TRBD2	TRBJ2-7	TRBV7-2	CASSFPGLAYEQYF	TGTGCCAGCAGCTTTCCGGGACTAGCCTACGAGCAGTACTTC
.	TRBD1	TRBJ2-2	TRBV5-8	CASSPRDRDTGELFF	TGTGCCAGCAGCCCGAGGGACAGGGATACCGGGGAGCTGTTTTTT